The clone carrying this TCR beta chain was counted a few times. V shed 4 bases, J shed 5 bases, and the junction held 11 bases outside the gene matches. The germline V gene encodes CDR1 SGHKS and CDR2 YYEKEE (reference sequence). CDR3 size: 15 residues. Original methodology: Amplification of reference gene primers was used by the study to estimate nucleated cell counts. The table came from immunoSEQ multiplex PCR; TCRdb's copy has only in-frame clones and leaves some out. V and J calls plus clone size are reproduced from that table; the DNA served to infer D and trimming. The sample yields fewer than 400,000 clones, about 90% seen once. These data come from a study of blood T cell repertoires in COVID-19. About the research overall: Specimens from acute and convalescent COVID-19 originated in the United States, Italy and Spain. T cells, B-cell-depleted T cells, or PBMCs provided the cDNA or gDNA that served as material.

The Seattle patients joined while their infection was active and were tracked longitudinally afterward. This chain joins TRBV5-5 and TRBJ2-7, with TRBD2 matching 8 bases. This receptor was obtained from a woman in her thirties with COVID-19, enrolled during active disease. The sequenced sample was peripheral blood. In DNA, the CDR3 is TGTGCCAGCAGCATAACCGGGACTAGGGTCCACGAGCAGTACTTC. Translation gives CASSITGTRVHEQYF.